Sequencing of this TCR beta chain was carried out in a study of blood T cell repertoires in COVID-19. This table comes from immunoSEQ multiplex PCR, and its TCRdb copy is limited to in-frame clones, with some not included. The sample consists of around 250,000 clones, approximately 83% of them appearing once. Input material: peripheral blood. The clonotype was recovered from a man aged 25-40 years who had recovered from COVID-19.

CDR3 sequence: CASSLQALMGYTF. In nucleotides, the CDR3 is TGCGCCAGCAGCCTACAGGCGCTTATGGGCTACACCTTC. The rearrangement uses TRBV10-2 and TRBJ1-2, with a weak D call TRBD1 (5 bases). The CDR3 covers 13 residues. Trimming cost V 6 bases and J 8 bases, with 16 bases left between them. Germline V lookup: CDR1 WSHSY, CDR2 SAAADI.